This T cell receptor (beta chain) was captured in a study of T cells expressing NK-cell markers. The CDR3 consists of 15 residues. CDR1 and CDR2 (germline): SGDLS, YYNGEE. The cDNA for TCR beta came from 5'RACE template switching with UMIs. Reanalyzing the 5' RACE reads, TCRdb keeps one entry per CDR3 protein, without DNA. The sample totals around 260,000 distinct CDR3 sequences. The rearrangement links TRBV9 to TRBJ1-4. The receptor's source is a woman between 18 and 70 years old in good health. Sequenced: blood T cells: a sorted CD56 or NKG2C T cell subset, CD4+ or CD8+ T cells, or bulk PBMC T cells (not recorded which). CDR3 loop: CASSVGTGLNEKLFF. Complete variable domain (other parts from reference TRBV9 and TRBJ1-4): DSGVTQTPKHLITATGQRVTLRCSPRSGDLSVYWYQQSLDQGLQFLIQYYNGEERAKGNILERFSAQQFPDLHSELNLSSLELGDSALYFCASSVGTGLNEKLFFGSGTQLSVL.